These 31 T cell receptor beta chains came from one sample sequenced in a study of molecular identifiers for immune sequencing clone quantification. Using its own MiXCR run on the PCR reads, TCRdb lists one record per CDR3 protein. The sample carries just under 650,000 distinct CDR3 sequences, just under 20% recorded once. The sample comprised naive CD8+ T cells from blood, with Jurkat cell RNA spiked in. Subset noted: FACS-sorted CD8+CD4-CCR7+CD45RA+ naive T cells. These receptors all come from a human donor in good health. Some libraries in this study had Jurkat cell RNA spiked in.

Turning to this clonotype: Possible read error: a much larger clone is one base away. The gene calls are TRBV12-3 or TRBV12-4 and TRBJ1-5, with 9 bases lining up with TRBD1. V gave up 5 bases and J gave up 10 bases; unmatched junction bases: 9. The CDR3 covers 14 residues. CDR3 region: CASSARTGARPQHF. Written as DNA, the CDR3 is TGTGCCAGCAGTGCCAGGACAGGGGCCCGACCCCAGCATTTT.

This clonotype was observed many times. The CDR3 sequence is CASSVGAGRTYEQYF. CDR3 DNA: TGTGCCAGCAGCGTAGGAGCCGGACGGACCTACGAGCAGTACTTC. The V gene is TRBV9, the J gene TRBJ2-7; D is unclear. The V and J ends lost 0 bases and 2 bases respectively, with 12 bases between them. Germline values: CDR1 SGDLS, CDR2 YYNGEE. This CDR3 contains 15 residues.

Of note for this clonotype: A clone one base away is much larger, so this may be a read error. The chain recombines TRBV28 with TRBJ2-7, with 9 bases aligning to TRBD1. Germline lookup yields CDR1 MDHEN and CDR2 SYDVKM. CDR3 length: 15 residues. V dropped 6 bases and J dropped 4; count of bases not matched to a gene: 10. CDR3 loop: CASSLIQGASYEQYF. CDR3 nucleotide sequence: TGTGCCAGCAGCCTAATACAGGGGGCTTCATACGAGCAGTACTTC.

A few counts support this clonotype. The chain employs TRBV18 and TRBJ2-2, with D possibly TRBD2 on 6 matching bases. CDR3 length: 16 amino acids. CDR1 KGHSH and CDR2 LQKENI come from the germline V gene. Trimming shortened V by 1 base and J by 0 bases, and 9 bases separated the two germline ends. The CDR3 sequence: CASSPQEGTNTGELFF. CDR3 sequence (DNA): TGTGCCAGCTCACCACAGGAGGGGACGAACACCGGGGAGCTGTTTTTT.

This clonotype was observed many times. The CDR3 is CASSLVGTSGSRSQYF. DNA of the CDR3: TGTGCCAGCAGCTTAGTCGGGACTAGCGGGTCTCGGTCCCAGTACTTC. The rearrangement links TRBV7-3 to TRBJ2-5; 12 bases map to TRBD2. The CDR3 is 16 amino acids. Looked up from germline, CDR1 is SGHTA and CDR2 is FQGTGA. V lost 2 bases, J lost 9 bases, and 10 bases stayed unmatched.

There are many counts of this clonotype. The chain links TRBV6-2 or TRBV6-3 to TRBJ1-1, with D unclear. V was pared by 4 bases and J by 0 bases, with 9 bases between. The germline gives CDR1 MNHEY, CDR2 SVGEGT. The CDR3 covers 14 residues. The CDR3 loop is CASSSLELNTEAFF. CDR3 nucleotides: TGTGCCAGCAGTTCCCTCGAACTGAACACTGAAGCTTTCTTT.

This clonotype appeared many times. The chain recombines TRBV7-9 with TRBJ2-5; D unresolved. Trimming shortened V by 3 bases and J by 5 bases, and 16 bases separated the two germline ends. The germline V gene encodes CDR1 SEHNR and CDR2 FQNEAQ (reference sequence). CDR3 size: 15 residues. CDR3 sequence reads: CASSFLTPSQETQYF. The DNA of the CDR3 is TGTGCCAGCAGCTTTTTAACCCCTAGTCAGGAGACCCAGTACTTC. The entire variable domain, with the rest obtained from reference TRBV7-9 and TRBJ2-5, is as follows: DTGVSQNPRHKITKRGQNVTFRCDPISEHNRLYWYRQTLGQGPEFLTYFQNEAQLEKSRLLSDRFSAERPKGSFSTLEIQRTEQGDSAMYLCASSFLTPSQETQYFGPGTRLLVL.

This clonotype was counted a few times. A much larger clone lies one base from this, so it may be a read error. V usage is TRBV29-1 and J usage is TRBJ1-2, with a possible D match to TRBD1 (5 bases). Trimming shortened V by 0 bases and J by 7 bases, and 15 bases separated the two germline ends. Germline V CDR1 and CDR2: SQVTM, ANQGSEA. The CDR3 loop spans 14 amino acids. CDR3 sequence reads: CSVEDQVGGIGYTF. The CDR3 coding sequence is TGCAGCGTTGAAGATCAGGTCGGGGGAATTGGCTACACCTTC.

This clonotype was counted ten times or more. The gene calls are TRBV6-1 and TRBJ2-7; 9 positions match TRBD2. The CDR3 contains 14 residues. Germline V gene data show CDR1 as MNHNS and CDR2 as SASEGT. The trim removed 2 bases at V and 3 bases at J, leaving 2 bases unmatched. The chain's CDR3 is CASSENSGSYEQYF. CDR3 coding DNA: TGTGCCAGCAGTGAAAATAGCGGGAGCTACGAGCAGTACTTC.

Note on this clonotype: A much larger clonotype is one base distant, so this may be a read error. The conserved phenylalanine or tryptophan normally closing the CDR3 is absent here, so this likely arose from a read error. The chain uses TRBV13 and TRBJ2-7; D might be TRBD2 (6 bases). The V gene lost 5 bases and the J gene lost 0 bases, with 11 bases spanning the gap. The CDR3 consists of 14 residues. Germline V CDR1 and CDR2: PRHDT, FYEKMQ (reference sequence). The CDR3: CASSDRGTSYEQYL. The CDR3 nucleotides read TGTGCCAGCAGCGACCGGGGGACCTCCTACGAGCAGTACCTC.

This clonotype has a count of ten or more. The chain links TRBV24-1 to TRBJ2-1; D not certain. Trimming removed 6 bases from V and 4 bases from J, with 18 bases in between. Germline CDR1 is KGHDR and CDR2 is SFDVKD. This CDR3 region has 16 residues. The CDR3 loop is CATSHGDTPGYNEQFF. The CDR3 DNA reads TGTGCCACCAGTCATGGCGATACCCCCGGATACAATGAGCAGTTCTTC.

A few counts support this clonotype. This sequence may be a read error, since a much larger clone differs from it by one base. This chain uses TRBV7-9 with TRBJ2-3; D is perhaps TRBD2 (5 bases). Germline assignment: CDR1 SEHNR and CDR2 FQNEAQ (reference sequence). The CDR3 sequence is 16 residues long. The V and J ends lost 2 bases and 2 bases respectively, with 14 bases between them. The DNA for the CDR3 is TGTGCCAGCAGCTTACAAGCGGAGATAATCACAGATACGCAGTATTTT. Translating it yields CASSLQAEIITDTQYF.

Note on this clonotype: Its ends do not fully match the called genes, so a read error is possible. The J gene is TRBJ1-1, the V gene TRBV28; 8 bases align to TRBD1. CDR3 size: 15 residues. The V gene's germline CDR1 is MDHEN and CDR2 SYDVKM. As DNA, the CDR3 is TGTGCCGGCAGTTTATCGCGGACAGGGTTCACTGAAGCTTTCTTT. It codes for CAGSLSRTGFTEAFF.

This clonotype has ten or more counts. The V gene is TRBV7-2, the J gene TRBJ2-3; 13 bases agree with TRBD2. With V trimmed by 6 bases and J by 5 bases, 11 bases remained unmatched. The length of the CDR3 is 17 residues. Germline loops: CDR1 SGHTA, CDR2 FQGNSA. CDR3 bases: TGTGCCAGCAGGTGGACTAGCGGGAGCGGAGTGATAGATACGCAGTATTTT. This translates into CASRWTSGSGVIDTQYF.

A word on this clonotype: The conserved final phenylalanine or tryptophan is absent from the CDR3, which likely points to a read error. CDR3: CASRATTGLSREQYL. The CDR3 DNA is TGTGCCAGTCGGGCTACTACAGGGCTGAGTCGCGAGCAGTACCTC. The V call is TRBV6-1, the J call TRBJ2-7; possibly TRBD1 for D (6 bases). The ends were cut back, 9 bases at V and 6 bases at J, with 24 bases in the middle. Germline V gives CDR1 MNHNS, CDR2 SASEGT. This CDR3 comprises 15 residues.

The gene calls are TRBV7-9 and TRBJ2-7; D is unresolved. CDR3 size: 15 residues. Trimming removed 1 base at V and 2 bases at J, with 12 bases between. The germline V gene has CDR1 SEHNR and CDR2 FQNEAQ (reference sequence). The chain's CDR3 is CASSLDYLTPYEQYF. CDR3 DNA sequence: TGTGCCAGCAGCTTAGACTACCTAACCCCCTACGAGCAGTACTTC.

This clonotype has more than one count but fewer than ten. This chain connects TRBV16 to TRBJ2-7, with TRBD1 matching over 8 bases. The germline V gene has CDR1 KGHSY and CDR2 FQNENV. With 7 bases clipped from V and 4 bases from J, the junction kept 12 bases outside the gene matches. The CDR3 spans 15 residues. The CDR3 nucleotides read TGTGCCAGCACCGGGGATAGGGACAGGAAATACGAGCAGTACTTC. This encodes CASTGDRDRKYEQYF.

At least ten counts were recorded for this clonotype. This chain links TRBV5-6 with TRBJ1-1, with 9 bases fitting TRBD1. Germline values: CDR1 SGHDT, CDR2 YYEEEE. The CDR3 length is 13 residues. V was pared by 4 bases and J by 4 bases, with 2 bases of the junction left unmatched. Written as DNA, the CDR3 is TGTGCCAGCAGCCGGACAGGGGTCACTGAAGCTTTCTTT. Amino acids: CASSRTGVTEAFF.

The chain carries TRBV11-2 and TRBJ1-6; D ambiguous. V lost 5 bases to trimming and J lost 9 bases, with 20 bases between them. The V gene's germline CDR1 is SGHAT and CDR2 FQNNGV. The CDR3 has 16 amino acids. CDR3 in amino acids: CASSLGLGVRGSPLHF. CDR3 coding DNA: TGTGCCAGCAGCCTAGGTCTCGGGGTACGGGGTTCACCCCTCCACTTT.

Worth noting for this clonotype: Since a much larger clone is just one base distant, this may be a read error. The J gene is TRBJ2-7, the V gene TRBV27; 8 bases align to TRBD2. The CDR3 is 17 amino acids. With 4 bases clipped from V and 7 bases from J, the junction kept 18 bases outside the gene matches. Looked up from germline, CDR1 is MNHEY and CDR2 is SMNVEV (reference sequence). Here the CDR3 DNA reads TGTGCCAGCAGTTCCCGACCAGCGGGGGACGGGTTTAGAGAGCAGTACTTC. It encodes CASSSRPAGDGFREQYF.

This clonotype was seen at least ten times. This chain connects TRBV6-1 to TRBJ2-7, with D hard to call. The CDR3 has 12 residues. The germline gives CDR1 MNHNS, CDR2 SASEGT. Trimming pared 3 bases from V and 6 bases from J, leaving 9 bases between. This chain's CDR3 is CASSDGASEQYF. The CDR3 DNA follows: TGTGCCAGCAGTGATGGAGCTAGCGAGCAGTACTTC.

This clonotype came up many times. The chain is built from TRBV27 and TRBJ2-3; D unclear. The length of the CDR3 is 12 residues. The germline V and J ends were trimmed by 8 bases and 4 bases, with 10 bases remaining between them. The germline V gene encodes CDR1 MNHEY and CDR2 SMNVEV (reference sequence). This CDR3 reads CASPSIADTQYF. The CDR3 nucleotides read TGTGCCAGCCCGTCTATTGCAGATACGCAGTATTTT.

The table lists this clonotype with many counts. The chain recombines TRBV20-1 with TRBJ2-7, with TRBD1 as a possible D gene (5 bases). V shed 1 base and J shed 0 bases, with 13 bases lying between them. CDR1 is DFQATT and CDR2 is SNEGSKA in the germline V gene (reference sequence). The CDR3 is 15 residues long. DNA for the CDR3: TGCAGTGCTAGAGTTTCAGGGTCCGCCTCCTACGAGCAGTACTTC. Encoded protein: CSARVSGSASYEQYF.

The chain uses TRBV29-1 and TRBJ2-1; weak D call: TRBD1 (5 bases). With 4 bases removed from V and 4 bases from J, the gap between germline ends came to 11 bases. CDR3 length: 13 residues. Germline V gene data show CDR1 as SQVTM and CDR2 as ANQGSEA. The CDR3 region has the DNA TGCAGCGTTGTTCAGGGTTTGTACAATGAGCAGTTCTTC. This encodes CSVVQGLYNEQFF.

Many counts were recorded for this clonotype. The rearrangement uses TRBV6-6 and TRBJ2-7; possibly TRBD1 for D (6 bases). The germline V and J ends were trimmed by 4 bases and 3 bases, with 10 bases remaining between them. CDR3 length: 13 amino acids. The germline V gene encodes CDR1 MNHNY and CDR2 SVGAGI (reference sequence). This CDR3 reads CASSWIQGYEQYF. CDR3 in DNA: TGTGCCAGCAGTTGGATACAGGGCTACGAGCAGTACTTC.

There are many counts of this clonotype. The J gene is TRBJ2-7, the V gene TRBV12-3 or TRBV12-4, with 8 bases that match TRBD2. Trimming at V came to 3 bases and at J to 5 bases, leaving 6 bases not matched to a gene. The CDR3 sequence is 14 residues long. The CDR3 is CASSLASGSNEQYF. CDR3 nucleotide sequence: TGTGCCAGCAGTTTGGCCAGCGGGAGTAACGAGCAGTACTTC.

This clonotype has ten or more counts. The chain combines TRBV2 with TRBJ1-5; 10 bases match TRBD1. V lost 7 bases to trimming and J lost 7 bases; unmatched junction nucleotides: 7. This CDR3 comprises 14 residues. Germline V CDR1 and CDR2: SNHLY, FYNNEI. In nucleotides, the CDR3 is TGTGCCAGCATGGGACAGGGGATGTGGCAGCCCCAGCATTTT. Its protein product is CASMGQGMWQPQHF.

This clonotype has ten or more counts. The chain couples TRBV20-1 to TRBJ2-7; D might be TRBD2 (5 bases). Trimming cost V 1 base and J 6 bases, with 10 bases left between them. The CDR3 runs to 12 residues. Germline CDR1 reads DFQATT; CDR2 reads SNEGSKA (reference sequence). Here the CDR3 reads CSARGGIGEQYF. CDR3 in DNA: TGCAGTGCTAGAGGAGGGATCGGCGAGCAGTACTTC.

This clonotype has a count of ten or more. The chain employs TRBV20-1 and TRBJ2-7, with TRBD1 identical over 9 bases. CDR1 and CDR2 from the germline V gene are DFQATT and SNEGSKA (reference sequence). The CDR3 has 12 amino acids. With 6 bases clipped from V and 5 bases from J, the junction kept 5 bases outside the gene matches. This chain's CDR3 is CSATGGDDEQYF. The CDR3 nucleotides read TGCAGTGCCACAGGGGGCGACGACGAGCAGTACTTC.

This clonotype occurred many times. The rearrangement uses TRBV6-5 and TRBJ1-2; D is undetermined. This CDR3 contains 14 residues. Trimming stripped 0 bases from V and 4 bases from J, with 9 bases between. The germline V gene encodes CDR1 MNHEY and CDR2 SVGAGI. As DNA, the CDR3 is TGTGCCAGCAGTTACTCGAGGCAGGCCTATGGCTACACCTTC. Its protein is CASSYSRQAYGYTF.

This clonotype was picked up many times. The V and J genes are TRBV29-1 and TRBJ2-2; 8 bases are a match to TRBD1. Germline assignment: CDR1 SQVTM and CDR2 ANQGSEA. V lost 5 bases, J lost 6 bases, and 8 bases stayed unmatched. CDR3 length: 14 residues. CDR3 loop: CSVPYRGFPGELFF. The CDR3 nucleotides read TGCAGCGTTCCTTACAGGGGGTTCCCCGGGGAGCTGTTTTTT.